These 2 T cell receptor beta chains were all obtained from the same sample, sequenced in a study of T-cell memory formation after mild COVID-19. TCRdb reanalysed the 5' RACE reads using MiXCR and keeps one entry per CDR3 protein. The table has around 300,000 distinct CDR3 sequences, over 11% seen once. Material for sequencing was PBMCs or a T cell subset sorted from them (not recorded which). Receptor source: a man aged 18 to 30 who had mild COVID-19 (a few samples of this study predate the infection). Cell type and time point are not known.

Only a few counts were recorded for this clonotype. The rearrangement joins TRBV5-5 to TRBJ1-5; maybe TRBD1 (6 bases). The germline CDR1 and CDR2 sequences are SGHKS and YYEKEE (reference sequence). This CDR3 contains 14 residues. Between the trimmed V and J ends, which lost 4 bases and 5 bases, there was a span of 13 bases. This CDR3 reads CASSLRQADQPQHF. In nucleotides, the CDR3 is TGTGCCAGCAGCCTACGACAGGCGGATCAGCCCCAGCATTTT. Using reference TRBV5-5 and TRBJ1-5 for the parts outside the CDR3, the full variable domain is DAGVTQSPTHLIKTRGQQVTLRCSPISGHKSVSWYQQVLGQGPQFIFQYYEKEERGRGNFPDRFSARQFPNYSSELNVNALLLGDSALYLCASSLRQADQPQHFGDGTRLSIL.

The chain is built from TRBV4-1 and TRBJ1-6; D gene ambiguous. Trimming removed 1 base from V and 0 bases from J, with 4 bases in between. Looked up from germline, CDR1 is MGHRA and CDR2 is YSYEKL. The CDR3 runs 15 residues. The CDR3 nucleotides are TGCGCCAGCAGCCAAGGCAGCTCCTATAATTCACCCCTCCACTTT. Protein product: CASSQGSSYNSPLHF.